This T cell receptor beta chain was observed in a study of CD8 T cells in ankylosing spondylitis. Study-level results: Relatively rare in peripheral blood, disease-linked clones were also CD8+. Ankylosing spondylitis blood appeared to be characterized by a TCR beta motif of 8 or 9 highly homologous variants. Within matched ankylosing spondylitis synovial fluid, disease-linked clones were reportedly significantly enriched.

Germline CDR1 MNHNS, CDR2 SASEGT. This CDR3 is built from 11 residues. The table lists this clonotype with a few counts. Its antigen is currently unknown. A junction boundary mismatches the germline segment, possibly from a read error. Researchers built TCR beta libraries using quantitative 5'-RACE with molecular barcodes. TCRdb fed the 5' RACE reads into MiXCR, producing one record per CDR3 protein. The data show under 450,000 distinct CDR3 sequences, roughly 17% seen once. Material: blood, either unsorted or a sorted T cell fraction (not recorded which). This receptor was obtained from a male donor with ankylosing spondylitis. V gene TRBV6-1 combines with J gene TRBJ2-7; either TRBD1 or TRBD2 may supply D (5 bases each). CDR3 sequence (DNA): TGTGCCAGCAGTGAAGTCGGGACCACCTCCTTC. This gives the protein CASSEVGTTSF.